This TCR beta chain was sequenced during a study of tissue T cells after allogeneic stem cell transplantation. General observations from the study: Limitations included a small, clinically heterogeneous cohort and limited sampling depth. Few T cell clones were shared across patients, but motif clusters showed tissue-specific shared signatures.

TCRbeta CDR3 was sequenced at survey depth with template counts. Generated by immunoSEQ multiplex PCR, the TCRdb table keeps only in-frame clones and is missing some. The sample has thousands of clones; around half are singletons. This clone was seen a few times. What it binds is not known. The genes are named according to mouse. The read is 1 residue too short to cover the CDR3 end, so that end is filled in from the germline J gene. Trimming cost V 5 bases and J 6 bases, with 6 bases left between them. CDR3 length: 11 amino acids. From germline, CDR1 is SGHND and CDR2 FRSKSL. Described time point: mouse harvest day 7 after allogeneic transplant. Each mouse received 10^7 T-cell-depleted marrow cells plus 10^6 splenic CD5+ T cells by tail vein. B6 (H2b) cells into BALB/c (H2d) mice; tissues taken at day 7 or 14.

The sequence derives from a female BALB/c mouse given C57BL/6 T cells with graft-versus-host disease after an allogeneic hematopoietic cell transplant. Sequenced input: lymph node tissue. The chain links TRBV15 to TRBJ2-5; D is uncertain. CDR3 DNA (partial): TGTGCCAGCAGTCCCGTGGACACCCAGTAC. Protein: CASSPVDTQY. From start to end, the CDR3 is CASSPVDTQYF.